This T cell receptor (beta chain) was obtained from a study of blood T cells in healthy people across ages. For the second PCR, which ran for about 7 to 12 cycles, a sample-barcoded 5' primer and a J-beta primer mix were used. TCRdb re-called the 5' RACE reads with MiXCR, one entry per CDR3 protein. The table records around 800,000 distinct CDR3 sequences, roughly 24% of them present only once. Donors were systemically healthy Caucasian individuals from Russia aged roughly 6 to 100 years. In germline, CDR1 is MGHRA, CDR2 YSYEKL. V dropped 3 bases and J dropped 3 bases, with 9 bases sitting between them. This CDR3 region has 14 residues. The sample also formed part of further work on T cells of mothers and their children. As that report states: Per mother, over 9 million TCR beta CDR3 reads were obtained; per child, a few million.

V gene TRBV4-1 combines with J gene TRBJ1-5; TRBD1 might be the D (5 bases). The TCR comes from a boy aged 10-17 years in good health. Material: blood. For the CDR3, the DNA is TGCGCCAGCAGCCACTTCGGACACAATCAGCCCCAGCATTTT. This gives the protein CASSHFGHNQPQHF.